This TCR beta chain comes out of a study of blood T cell repertoires in COVID-19. Recruits, aged about 18 to 100 years, lived in roughly 22 US areas. The assay was immunoSEQ multiplex PCR, and TCRdb's table has in-frame clones only and misses some. This table has 150,000 to 200,000 clones, 70% to 85% appearing once. This CDR3 is 14 amino acids long. Germline CDR1 reads KGHSH; CDR2 reads LQKENI. Trimming took 1 base from V and 7 from J, leaving 14 bases between them. V and J are TRBV18 and TRBJ2-7, with D tentatively TRBD1 (6 bases). Input material: PBMCs or T cells enriched from blood (not recorded which). The sequence derives from a woman aged 45-65 years who had recovered from COVID-19. CDR3 sequence (DNA): TGTGCCAGCTCACCACAGGCAGGGGCGGGTGAGCAGTACTTC. Amino acid sequence: CASSPQAGAGEQYF.